What follows is one TCR beta chain and its context. Its target is not known. Germline CDR1 is SGHRS and CDR2 is YFSETQ. The CDR3 is 15 amino acids. These data belong to a study of monozygotic twins with inflammatory bowel disease. TCRdb reprocessed the 5' RACE reads, with one entry per CDR3 protein and no DNA. The specimen's table records some 450,000 distinct CDR3 sequences. Study results and limitations: Perhaps reflecting limited power, concordant and discordant twins did not differ in repertoire similarity.

The V call is TRBV5-1, the J call TRBJ2-3; with no DNA, the TCRdb D assignment of TRBD1 cannot be verified. This clonotype originated in a human donor with ulcerative colitis or Crohn's disease, or a healthy co-twin of an affected twin (not recorded which). Source material: blood. The CDR3 reads CASSLGDRGSNTQYF.